One and the same sample provided the 11 T cell receptor beta chains below, sequenced in a study of immune characterization of retroperitoneal liposarcoma. TCRdb itself ran the PCR reads through MiXCR, one entry per CDR3 protein. The table records over a thousand distinct CDR3 sequences, 40% to 55% of them present only once. The specimen was tumor tissue. The source of these receptors is a male donor with retroperitoneal liposarcoma.

The chain recombines TRBV12-3 or TRBV12-4 with TRBJ2-1; a weak D match, TRBD1 (5 bases). The end of the DNA fits TRBJ2-7 better, so the J call may be wrong. This CDR3 comprises 15 residues. The CDR3 bases are TGTGCCAGCAGTTTAATAGGGGAACCCCCTTACGAGCAGTACTTC. Translating it yields CASSLIGEPPYEQYF.

The rearrangement links TRBV27 to TRBJ2-1, with D hard to call. V dropped 2 bases and J dropped 0 bases, with 11 bases sitting between them. The CDR3 is 16 amino acids. Germline CDR1 is MNHEY and CDR2 is SMNVEV (reference sequence). CDR3 amino acids: CASSLEPASSYNEQFF. DNA for the CDR3: TGTGCCAGCAGTTTAGAGCCAGCTAGCTCCTACAATGAGCAGTTCTTC.

The gene calls are TRBV6-6 and TRBJ2-1, with D possibly being TRBD1 or TRBD2 (6 bases each). Trimming pared 2 bases from V and 13 bases from J, leaving 18 bases between. Per germline, CDR1 MNHNY and CDR2 SVGAGI (reference sequence). The CDR3 covers 14 residues. The CDR3 DNA follows: TGTGCCAGCAGTTACCGACGCACGGGGGCGCCCCAGTTCTTC. It codes for CASSYRRTGAPQFF.

This clonotype ranks as large (0.1 to 1%). The J gene is TRBJ2-1, the V gene TRBV6-1; 8 nucleotides agree with TRBD1. The end of the DNA fits TRBJ2-7 better, so the J call may be wrong. Germline CDR1 and CDR2: MNHNS and SASEGT. CDR3 length: 13 amino acids. The CDR3 coding sequence is TGTGCCAGCATTGGACAGGGAGCCTACGAGCAGTACTTC. Amino acids: CASIGQGAYEQYF.

Remarks on this clonotype: With a much larger clone just one base away, this may be a read error. The chain has TRBV7-2 and TRBJ2-1; 10 nucleotides align to TRBD2. The J call is in doubt because the DNA end fits TRBJ2-7 better. The CDR3 has 17 amino acids. The germline gives CDR1 SGHTA, CDR2 FQGNSA. CDR3 DNA sequence: TGTGCCAGCAGCTTAGCCCCAACTAGCGGGAAAGGGAATGAGCAGTACTTC. This codes for CASSLAPTSGKGNEQYF.

This clonotype is medium-sized (0.01 to 0.1%) in the sample. This rearrangement joins TRBV25-1 to TRBJ2-7; tentatively, D is TRBD2 (6 bases). The J call may be mistaken, given a closer DNA end match to TRBJ2-5. This CDR3 is 14 amino acids long. From germline, CDR1 is MGHDK and CDR2 SYGVNS. Here the CDR3 reads CASSERRGRETQYF. The CDR3 nucleotides read TGTGCCAGCAGTGAAAGGAGGGGTCGGGAGACCCAGTACTTC.

This chain connects TRBV7-6 to TRBJ2-6, with D perhaps matching TRBD1 or TRBD2 (5 bases each). Trimming shortened V by 1 base and J by 2 bases, and 12 bases separated the two germline ends. CDR1 and CDR2 from the germline V gene are SGHVS and FNYEAQ. This CDR3 is built from 17 residues. In DNA, the CDR3 is TGTGCCAGCAGCTTAGGAGGGGTGGGGGCTGGGGCCAACGTCCTGACTTTC. Translated, it gives CASSLGGVGAGANVLTF.

The chain couples TRBV10-2 to TRBJ2-3, with 7 bases fitting TRBD2. The CDR3 totals 17 residues. CDR1 and CDR2 from the germline V gene are WSHSY and SAAADI. With 0 bases clipped from V and 0 bases from J, the junction kept 6 bases outside the gene matches. In DNA, the CDR3 is TGCGCCAGCAGTGAGTCTCTCCTAGCGGATAGCACAGATACGCAGTATTTT. Residues: CASSESLLADSTDTQYF.

The chain couples TRBV6-9 to TRBJ2-1, with 7 bases that match TRBD1. The germline V gene encodes CDR1 MNHGY and CDR2 SVAAGI. The CDR3 spans 14 residues. The trim removed 4 bases at V and 3 bases at J, leaving 3 bases unmatched. The CDR3 protein is CASSLGTVYNEQFF. The CDR3 bases are TGTGCCAGCAGTTTAGGGACAGTCTACAATGAGCAGTTCTTC.

The sample holds a few counts of this clonotype. The chain employs TRBV7-9 and TRBJ2-5, with TRBD2 identical over 7 bases. The end of the DNA is better explained by TRBJ2-7, so the J call may be wrong. CDR3 length: 15 amino acids. The V gene's germline CDR1 is SEHNR and CDR2 FQNEAQ (reference sequence). CDR3 amino acids: CASSLGGSRYYEQYF. The CDR3 DNA reads TGTGCCAGCAGCTTAGGCGGGAGCCGGTACTACGAGCAGTACTTC.

This chain uses TRBV7-2 with TRBJ2-7, with 10 bases lining up with TRBD2. Trimming removed 0 bases from V and 0 bases from J; junction bases left unmatched: 8. CDR1 and CDR2 (germline): SGHTA, FQGNSA. This CDR3 region has 18 residues. The DNA of the CDR3 is TGTGCCAGCAGCTTAGCTTCTAGCGGGAGTTCCTACTCCTACGAGCAGTACTTC. It translates to CASSLASSGSSYSYEQYF.